One and the same sample provided the 22 T cell receptor beta chains below, sequenced in a study of T cell responses to AZD1222 COVID-19 vaccine. The assay was immunoSEQ multiplex PCR, and TCRdb's table has in-frame clones only and misses some. The sample carries 150,000 to 200,000 clones, roughly 92% recorded once. Sequences were derived from peripheral blood, sampled 28 days after the second dose of the MenACWY control vaccine. Receptors were obtained from an adult who received the MenACWY meningococcal vaccine as a control.

This rearrangement joins TRBV5-1 to TRBJ2-5; no firm D call. Germline lookup yields CDR1 SGHRS and CDR2 YFSETQ. Trimming removed 4 bases from V and 1 base from J, with 11 bases in between. The CDR3 has 14 residues. In DNA form, the CDR3 reads TGCGCCAGCAGCGGAATACAACTCCAAGAGACCCAGTACTTC. Its translation is CASSGIQLQETQYF.

The chain recombines TRBV11-2 with TRBJ2-7, with TRBD1 matching 12 bases. CDR3 length: 17 residues. The germline V gene encodes CDR1 SGHAT and CDR2 FQNNGV. With 3 bases clipped from V and 5 bases from J, the junction kept 11 bases outside the gene matches. CDR3 sequence: CASSLSMSGTGGHEQYF. The CDR3 DNA follows: TGTGCCAGCAGCTTGTCAATGTCCGGGACAGGGGGCCACGAGCAGTACTTC.

This clone is a singleton in its sample. The chain has TRBV7-9 and TRBJ2-7, with D perhaps matching TRBD1 or TRBD2 (7 bases each). CDR1 is SEHNR, CDR2 FQNEAQ, per germline (reference sequence). This CDR3 has 16 residues. The germline V and J ends were trimmed by 5 bases and 2 bases, with 19 bases remaining between them. CDR3 protein: CASSETGLGGPYEQYF. The CDR3 nucleotides read TGTGCCAGCAGCGAGACAGGACTAGGGGGCCCCTACGAGCAGTACTTC.

This clone was seen a few times. The rearrangement joins TRBV14 to TRBJ1-4; D gene uncertain. Germline V gene sequence: CDR1 SGHDN, CDR2 FVKESK. The CDR3 extends over 14 amino acids. V shed 2 bases and J shed 7 bases, with 11 bases lying between them. CDR3 bases: TGTGCCAGCAGCCAACCCGACTATATTGAAAAACTGTTTTTT. It encodes CASSQPDYIEKLFF.

The chain recombines TRBV9 with TRBJ1-4, with 9 bases identical to TRBD1. This CDR3 region has 15 residues. Germline CDR1 is SGDLS and CDR2 is YYNGEE. The V and J ends lost 4 bases and 5 bases, in that order; junction bases with no gene match: 6. DNA of the CDR3: TGTGCCAGCAGCCCACTGACAGGGGGAAATGAAAAACTGTTTTTT. Translated: CASSPLTGGNEKLFF.

The chain employs TRBV19 and TRBJ2-1; 9 nucleotides align to TRBD2. The trim removed 7 bases at V and 7 bases at J, leaving 8 bases unmatched. The CDR3 loop spans 14 amino acids. Germline values: CDR1 LNHDA, CDR2 SQIVND (reference sequence). CDR3 in DNA: TGTGCCAGTAAGGCGGGAGGGCCGGGGAATGAGCAGTTCTTC. It is translated as CASKAGGPGNEQFF.

This clone was counted once. CDR3 sequence reads: CASSRDNVGYTF. CDR3 DNA: TGTGCCAGCAGTCGAGACAACGTTGGCTACACCTTC. The chain links TRBV2 to TRBJ1-2; D is ambiguous. Per the germline V gene, CDR1 is SNHLY and CDR2 is FYNNEI. The CDR3 consists of 12 residues. The V end lost 5 bases, the J end lost 7 bases, and 11 bases lay between the germline ends.

The chain uses TRBV3-1 (or the pseudogene TRBV3-2) and TRBJ2-4; 9 bases agree with TRBD2. Germline trimming cut 4 bases from V and 4 bases from J; bases unmatched to any gene: 11. This CDR3 comprises 17 residues. Germline V CDR1 and CDR2: LGHDT, YNNKEL (reference sequence). CDR3 loop: CASSLPTSGQKKNIQYF. CDR3 nucleotide sequence: TGTGCCAGCAGCCTTCCCACTAGCGGGCAAAAGAAAAACATTCAGTACTTC.

V is TRBV19 and J is TRBJ1-5; TRBD1 might be the D (5 bases). V gave up 3 bases and J gave up 8 bases, with 20 bases separating them. From germline, CDR1 is LNHDA and CDR2 SQIVND (reference sequence). CDR3 length: 16 residues. CDR3 bases: TGTGCCAGTAGTATTAGTGCAGGGACGTTTTCCGAGCCCCAGCATTTT. Its protein is CASSISAGTFSEPQHF.

A note on this clone: This CDR3 is also generated by other DNA sequences in the sample. The chain uses TRBV27 and TRBJ1-2; D gene uncertain. CDR1 is MNHEY and CDR2 is SMNVEV in the germline V gene (reference sequence). Deletions cut 2 bases from V and 2 bases from J, with 6 bases between. The CDR3 loop spans 13 amino acids. CDR3 bases: TGTGCCAGCAGTTTAAGTGGGAACTATGGCTACACCTTC. This codes for CASSLSGNYGYTF.

The chain has TRBV2 and TRBJ1-2, with D maybe TRBD1 (5 bases). Trimming removed 7 bases from V and 2 bases from J, with 17 bases in between. CDR1 and CDR2 from the germline V gene are SNHLY and FYNNEI. This CDR3 has 15 residues. The CDR3 DNA reads TGTGCCAGCATCGAAGGGGTCAGCTCCAACTATGGCTACACCTTC. This sequence encodes CASIEGVSSNYGYTF.

This chain connects TRBV10-3 to TRBJ1-5; D perhaps matches TRBD1 (5 bases). This CDR3 spans 16 amino acids. The germline gives CDR1 ENHRY, CDR2 SYGVKD. V dropped 2 bases and J dropped 1 base, with 12 bases sitting between them. DNA of the CDR3: TGTGCCATCAGTGAGATCCTAGGGGACAGCAATCAGCCCCAGCATTTT. Its protein is CAISEILGDSNQPQHF.

CDR3 DNA: TGTGCCAGCAGTTTATTTACCTCAGGTCAGGCCCGGGACAGGGGGCCAAGGGGTCAGCCCCAGCATTTT. Translation: CASSLFTSGQARDRGPRGQPQHF. This chain links TRBV27 with TRBJ1-5; 12 bases fit TRBD1. CDR1 is MNHEY and CDR2 is SMNVEV in the germline V gene (reference sequence). CDR3 length: 23 residues. With V trimmed by 1 base and J by 6 bases, 25 bases remained unmatched.

J is TRBJ1-4 and V is TRBV19, with 8 bases identical to TRBD1. Per the germline V gene, CDR1 is LNHDA and CDR2 is SQIVND (reference sequence). V was clipped by 6 bases and J by 8 bases; unmatched bases: 5. The CDR3 length is 13 residues. CDR3 region: CASSGQGWEKLFF. CDR3 in DNA: TGTGCCAGTAGCGGACAGGGTTGGGAAAAACTGTTTTTT.

The rearrangement uses TRBV9 and TRBJ2-7, with 11 bases fitting TRBD2. The CDR3 runs 15 residues. The V and J ends lost 0 bases and 5 bases, in that order; junction bases with no gene match: 4. CDR1 and CDR2 (germline): SGDLS, YYNGEE. CDR3 nucleotides: TGTGCCAGCAGCGTAGGACTAGCGGGGAACCACGAGCAGTACTTC. This gives the protein CASSVGLAGNHEQYF.

The chain has TRBV7-2 and TRBJ2-5; D ambiguous. The germline CDR1 and CDR2 sequences are SGHTA and FQGNSA. The ends were cut back, 3 bases at V and 3 bases at J, with 8 bases in the middle. This CDR3 has 13 amino acids. CDR3 coding DNA: TGTGCCAGCAGCTTTATGACGGAAGAGACCCAGTACTTC. Protein product: CASSFMTEETQYF.

The count of this clone is one. The gene calls are TRBV10-1 and TRBJ2-1; D is uncertain. V shed 2 bases and J shed 0 bases, with 8 bases lying between them. There are 15 residues in the CDR3. The germline V gene has CDR1 WNHNN and CDR2 SYGVQD (reference sequence). CDR3 in amino acids: CASSERFSSYNEQFF. CDR3 DNA sequence: TGCGCCAGCAGTGAGCGGTTTAGCTCCTACAATGAGCAGTTCTTC.

A note on this clone: Other DNA sequences in this sample translate to the same CDR3. Here the CDR3 reads CASSQENGGYTF. CDR3 DNA sequence: TGTGCCAGCAGCCAAGAGAATGGCGGCTACACCTTC. V gene TRBV4-2 combines with J gene TRBJ1-2, with no clear D. This CDR3 is built from 12 residues. Germline loops: CDR1 LGHNA, CDR2 YNFKEQ. V was shortened by 0 bases and J by 8 bases, with 7 bases between the two germline ends.

This clone was recorded once. The rearrangement uses TRBV28 and TRBJ2-7; 9 bases map to TRBD1. Germline values: CDR1 MDHEN, CDR2 SYDVKM. V lost 3 bases to trimming and J lost 0 bases; unmatched junction nucleotides: 6. The CDR3 runs to 16 residues. The CDR3 region has the DNA TGTGCCAGCAGTTTCTCACCGGGACAGGGCTCCTACGAGCAGTACTTC. This encodes CASSFSPGQGSYEQYF. The full variable domain, with the rest looked up from reference TRBV28 and TRBJ2-7, is DVKVTQSSRYLVKRTGEKVFLECVQDMDHENMFWYRQDPGLGLRLIYFSYDVKMKEKGDIPEGYSVSREKKERFSLILESASTNQTSMYLCASSFSPGQGSYEQYFGPGTRLTVT.

The rearrangement joins TRBV3-1 (or the pseudogene TRBV3-2) to TRBJ1-5, with no clear D. The CDR3 runs 15 residues. Germline-derived CDR1 and CDR2 are LGHDT and YNNKEL (reference sequence). With 1 base removed from V and 5 bases from J, the gap between germline ends came to 12 bases. DNA for the CDR3: TGTGCCAGCAGCCAAGGGTTAAGGGAGGATCAGCCCCAGCATTTT. Its translation is CASSQGLREDQPQHF.

V gene TRBV27 combines with J gene TRBJ1-5; TRBD1 aligns across 7 bases. The junction had 6 bases not matched to a gene; V was cut back by 3 bases and J by 7 bases. Looked up from germline, CDR1 is MNHEY and CDR2 is SMNVEV (reference sequence). The CDR3 loop spans 14 amino acids. The CDR3 is CASSFLQGRQPQHF. In nucleotides, the CDR3 is TGTGCCAGCAGTTTCCTACAGGGGCGCCAGCCCCAGCATTTT.

The chain has TRBV9 and TRBJ2-7; the match to TRBD1 covers 10 bases. The germline CDR1 and CDR2 sequences are SGDLS and YYNGEE. V trimming: 4 bases; J trimming: 5 bases; junction bases outside the gene matches: 12. The CDR3 totals 16 residues. CDR3 sequence: CASSPPPGQGKNEQYF. Here the CDR3 DNA reads TGTGCCAGCAGCCCCCCTCCGGGACAGGGGAAAAACGAGCAGTACTTC.